Listed below are T cell receptor beta chains from one sample, sequenced in a study of beta chain features in type 1 diabetes. TCRdb keeps only in-frame clones here, not all; method: immunoSEQ multiplex PCR. The sample lists some 360,000 clones, around a tenth occurring once. The source material was central memory CD4+ T cells from blood. The source of these receptors is a man aged 30 to 45 with type 1 diabetes. Both conserved end residues are trimmed from each CDR3. The order of the fields is V gene, CDR3 protein.

TRBV7-9	ASSRQGAQNTEAF
TRBV5-1	ASSPAASGRSFNEQF
TRBV7-2	ASTLGASGYNEQF
TRBV5-4	ASSLATSGRTGANVLT
TRBV27	ASSPASGNHEQF
TRBV7-2	ASSLGASEYYEQY
TRBV6-5	AISSMGREDQPQH
TRBV18	ASSPPNGMNTEAF
TRBV5-1	ASSLGQAISGNTIY
TRBV19	ASSKGRSSYNEQF
TRBV28	ASSLVSTGEYEQY
TRBV28	ASSFEPAYNEQF
TRBV7-2	ASSLRWAVQGNEQF
TRBV18	ASSPPQVADTQY
TRBV7-3	ASSFMTSSYEQY